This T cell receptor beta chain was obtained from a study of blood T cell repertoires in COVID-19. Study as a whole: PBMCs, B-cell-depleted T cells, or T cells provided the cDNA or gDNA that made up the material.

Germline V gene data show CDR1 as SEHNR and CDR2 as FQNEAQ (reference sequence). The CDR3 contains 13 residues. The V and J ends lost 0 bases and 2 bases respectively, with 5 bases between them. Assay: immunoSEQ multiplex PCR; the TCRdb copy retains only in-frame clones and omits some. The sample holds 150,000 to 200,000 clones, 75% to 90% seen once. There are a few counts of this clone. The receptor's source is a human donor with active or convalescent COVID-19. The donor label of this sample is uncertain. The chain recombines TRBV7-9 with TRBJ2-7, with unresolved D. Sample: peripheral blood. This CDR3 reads CASSLALTYEQYF. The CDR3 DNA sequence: TGTGCCAGCAGCTTAGCACTGACCTACGAGCAGTACTTC.